A single sample is the source of the 16 T cell receptor beta chains below, sequenced in a study of blood T cell repertoires in COVID-19. Assay: immunoSEQ multiplex PCR; the TCRdb copy retains only in-frame clones and omits some. This table holds 140,000 or so clones, more than 80% found once. Specimen: PBMCs or T cells enriched from blood (not recorded which). These receptors all come from a woman aged 18-29 years who had been exposed to COVID-19.

This chain links TRBV24-1 with TRBJ1-5, with a tentative D call TRBD1 (6 bases). CDR1 KGHDR and CDR2 SFDVKD come from the germline V gene. The CDR3 is made up of 14 amino acids. V gave up 2 bases and J gave up 10 bases, with 14 bases separating them. CDR3 region: CATSDYTGSGPQHF. DNA for the CDR3: TGTGCCACCAGTGATTATACAGGGAGTGGACCCCAGCATTTT.

This clone was observed a single time. The chain uses TRBV19 and TRBJ1-2; 7 nucleotides align to TRBD1. Germline CDR1 is LNHDA and CDR2 is SQIVND (reference sequence). This CDR3 comprises 15 residues. V shed 5 bases, J shed 1 base, and the junction held 7 bases outside the gene matches. The CDR3 DNA sequence: TGTGCCAGTAGTCCCCCGGGACAGCGTAACTATGGCTACACCTTC. Translated: CASSPPGQRNYGYTF.

This clone was seen more than once but under ten times. The rearrangement uses TRBV10-1 and TRBJ1-2, with TRBD1 identical over 9 bases. The germline gives CDR1 WNHNN, CDR2 SYGVQD (reference sequence). The CDR3 totals 13 residues. V shed 10 bases, J shed 5 bases, and the junction held 8 bases outside the gene matches. In DNA, the CDR3 is TGCGCCAACCTTCGGGACAGGGTGTATGGCTACACCTTC. Its translation is CANLRDRVYGYTF.

V usage is TRBV7-9 and J usage is TRBJ1-4; 10 bases are a match to TRBD1. Trimming cost V 5 bases and J 6 bases; bases outside gene matches: 3. The CDR3 spans 14 residues. Germline CDR1 reads SEHNR; CDR2 reads FQNEAQ (reference sequence). CDR3 nucleotide sequence: TGTGCCAGCAGCCCAGGACAGGGGGATGAAAAACTGTTTTTT. Protein product: CASSPGQGDEKLFF.

The genes are TRBV19 and TRBJ1-2, with TRBD1 as a possible D gene (5 bases). The CDR3 runs to 14 residues. CDR1 and CDR2 from the germline V gene are LNHDA and SQIVND (reference sequence). With 6 bases removed from V and 6 bases from J, the gap between germline ends came to 17 bases. In nucleotides, the CDR3 is TGTGCCAGTAGACCCCTCACGACAGCCAATGGCTACACCTTC. The encoded protein is CASRPLTTANGYTF.

The chain employs TRBV9 and TRBJ2-1; 11 nucleotides agree with TRBD1. The CDR3 loop spans 15 amino acids. Germline V gene sequence: CDR1 SGDLS, CDR2 YYNGEE. The ends lost 0 bases at V and 8 bases at J; junction bases unmatched: 4. DNA for the CDR3: TGTGCCAGCAGCGTAGTAGGGACAGGGGGTTATGAGCAGTTCTTC. This gives the protein CASSVVGTGGYEQFF.

The J gene is TRBJ1-5, the V gene TRBV7-2, with 8 bases that match TRBD1. Unmatched junction bases numbered 4, after V lost 0 bases and J lost 6 bases. The CDR3 runs 15 residues. The germline V gene has CDR1 SGHTA and CDR2 FQGNSA. The CDR3 region is CASSLATGDSQPQHF. CDR3 coding DNA: TGTGCCAGCAGCTTAGCGACAGGGGACAGTCAGCCCCAGCATTTT. Supplemented by reference TRBV7-2 and TRBJ1-5, the full variable domain reads GAGVSQSPSNKVTEKGKDVELRCDPISGHTALYWYRQSLGQGLEFLIYFQGNSAPDKSGLPSDRFSAERTGGSVSTLTIQRTQQEDSAVYLCASSLATGDSQPQHFGDGTRLSIL.

CDR3: CASSLARGGNYGYTF. The CDR3 DNA reads as TGTGCCAGCAGCTTGGCGCGGGGGGGGAACTATGGCTACACCTTC. The rearrangement uses TRBV5-4 and TRBJ1-2; weak D call: TRBD1 (5 bases). V shed 0 bases and J shed 2 bases, with 11 bases lying between them. This CDR3 contains 15 residues. Germline assignment: CDR1 SGHNT and CDR2 YYREEE (reference sequence). Based on the CDR3 plus reference TRBV5-4 and TRBJ1-2, the full variable domain is ETGVTQSPTHLIKTRGQQVTLRCSSQSGHNTVSWYQQALGQGPQFIFQYYREEENGRGNFPPRFSGLQFPNYSSELNVNALELDDSALYLCASSLARGGNYGYTFGSGTRLTVV.

This chain joins TRBV6-6 and TRBJ1-2; D gene uncertain. CDR1 is MNHNY and CDR2 is SVGAGI in the germline V gene (reference sequence). The CDR3 sequence is 14 residues long. Trimming stripped 4 bases from V and 0 bases from J, with 9 bases between. CDR3: CASSWSLPNYGYTF. The CDR3 DNA sequence: TGTGCCAGCAGTTGGAGCCTACCTAACTATGGCTACACCTTC.

The chain recombines TRBV6-5 with TRBJ2-7; D call uncertain. Germline V lookup: CDR1 MNHEY, CDR2 SVGAGI. This CDR3 has 13 amino acids. V lost 6 bases and J 1 base, leaving 10 bases between the germline ends. The CDR3 DNA is TGTGCCAGCAGGTCAGACGGGTCCTACGAGCAGTACTTC. Translation: CASRSDGSYEQYF.

The chain has TRBV18 and TRBJ2-1; TRBD1 matches at 9 bases. Looked up from germline, CDR1 is KGHSH and CDR2 is LQKENI. The CDR3 extends over 16 amino acids. The J segment lost 6 bases and the V segment lost 4 bases, leaving 10 bases of the junction unmatched. The CDR3 loop is CASSQTQGALSNEQFF. The CDR3 DNA follows: TGTGCCAGCTCACAAACACAGGGGGCCCTTTCCAATGAGCAGTTCTTC.

This clone appeared once. The V and J genes are TRBV6-5 and TRBJ2-1, with D possibly being TRBD2 (6 bases). Per the germline V gene, CDR1 is MNHEY and CDR2 is SVGAGI. Trimming cost V 2 bases and J 7 bases, with 12 bases left between them. The CDR3 runs 14 residues. The CDR3 is CASSYGTLRNEQFF. The CDR3 DNA is TGTGCCAGCAGTTACGGGACTTTACGAAATGAGCAGTTCTTC.

This chain joins TRBV25-1 and TRBJ2-3, with TRBD2 matching 7 bases. The CDR3 is 15 residues long. J lost 2 bases, V lost 6 bases, and 8 bases had no gene match. Germline CDR1 and CDR2: MGHDK and SYGVNS. The CDR3 DNA sequence: TGTGCCAGCAGGGAGCGGGGATCGACCACAGATACGCAGTATTTT. Amino acids: CASRERGSTTDTQYF. Combining the CDR3 with reference TRBV25-1 and TRBJ2-3 gives the whole variable domain EADIYQTPRYLVIGTGKKITLECSQTMGHDKMYWYQQDPGMELHLIHYSYGVNSTEKGDLSSESTVSRIRTEHFPLTLESARPSHTSQYLCASRERGSTTDTQYFGPGTRLTVL.

This chain joins TRBV5-1 and TRBJ2-6; D gene unclear. CDR1 SGHRS and CDR2 YFSETQ come from the germline V gene. The CDR3 is 14 amino acids. V was trimmed by 2 bases and J by 2 bases, leaving 5 bases between them. This CDR3 is CASSFNPGANVLTF. The CDR3 DNA reads as TGCGCCAGCAGCTTCAATCCTGGGGCCAACGTCCTGACTTTC.

This chain connects TRBV9 to TRBJ2-2; the D gene is possibly TRBD1 (5 bases). The CDR3 has 15 amino acids. V was cut by 1 base and J by 5 bases, with 12 bases left in between. CDR1 is SGDLS, CDR2 YYNGEE, per germline. CDR3 nucleotides: TGTGCCAGCAGCGTAAGTACAGGAAGAACCGGGGAGCTGTTTTTT. It yields the protein CASSVSTGRTGELFF.

The chain carries TRBV5-8 and TRBJ2-1, with TRBD2 matching over 13 bases. Trimming removed 4 bases from V and 6 bases from J; junction bases left unmatched: 7. The CDR3 contains 16 residues. Per the germline V gene, CDR1 is SGHTS and CDR2 is YDEGEE. CDR3 sequence (DNA): TGTGCCAGCAGCGGTAACCGACTAGCGGGAGGCAATGAGCAGTTCTTC. Translating it yields CASSGNRLAGGNEQFF.